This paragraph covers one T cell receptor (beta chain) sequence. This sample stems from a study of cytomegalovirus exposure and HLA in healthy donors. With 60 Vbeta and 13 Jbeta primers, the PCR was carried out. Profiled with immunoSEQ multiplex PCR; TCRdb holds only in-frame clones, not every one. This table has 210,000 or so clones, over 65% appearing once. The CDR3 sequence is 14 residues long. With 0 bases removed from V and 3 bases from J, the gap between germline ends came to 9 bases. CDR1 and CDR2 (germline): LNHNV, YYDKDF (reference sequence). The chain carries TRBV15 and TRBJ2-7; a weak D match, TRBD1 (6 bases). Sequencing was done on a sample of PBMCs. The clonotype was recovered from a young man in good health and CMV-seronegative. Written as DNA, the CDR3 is TGTGCCACCAGCAGAGATCAAGGGGGCTACGAGCAGTACTTC. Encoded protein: CATSRDQGGYEQYF.